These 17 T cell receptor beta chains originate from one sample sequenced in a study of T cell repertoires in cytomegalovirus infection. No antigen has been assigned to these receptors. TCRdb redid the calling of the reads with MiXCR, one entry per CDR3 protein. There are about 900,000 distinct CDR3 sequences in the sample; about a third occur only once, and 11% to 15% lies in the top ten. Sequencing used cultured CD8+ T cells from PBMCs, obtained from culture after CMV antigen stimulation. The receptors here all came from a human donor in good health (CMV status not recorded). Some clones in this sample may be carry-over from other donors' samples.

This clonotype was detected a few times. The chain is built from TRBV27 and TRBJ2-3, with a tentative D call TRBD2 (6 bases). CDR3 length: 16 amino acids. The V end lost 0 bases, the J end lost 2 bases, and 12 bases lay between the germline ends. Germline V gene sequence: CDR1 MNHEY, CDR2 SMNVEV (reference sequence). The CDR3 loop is CASSLSSGPPTDTQYF. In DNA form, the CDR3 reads TGTGCCAGCAGTTTATCGAGCGGGCCTCCCACAGATACGCAGTATTTT.

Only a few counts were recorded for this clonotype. CDR3 residues: CASSSTGLAGPSYEQYF. The CDR3 coding sequence is TGTGCCAGCAGCTCAACTGGACTAGCGGGCCCATCCTACGAGCAGTACTTC. The J gene is TRBJ2-7, the V gene TRBV7-9, with 11 bases that match TRBD2. This CDR3 spans 17 amino acids. J lost 1 base, V lost 4 bases, and 9 bases had no gene match. Germline V gene sequence: CDR1 SEHNR, CDR2 FQNEAQ (reference sequence).

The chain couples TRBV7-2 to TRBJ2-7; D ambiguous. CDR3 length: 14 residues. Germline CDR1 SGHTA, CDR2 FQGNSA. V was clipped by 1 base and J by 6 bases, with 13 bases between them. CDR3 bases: TGTGCCAGCAGCTTAGAGGACGCACAGCTCGAGCAGTACTTC. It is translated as CASSLEDAQLEQYF.

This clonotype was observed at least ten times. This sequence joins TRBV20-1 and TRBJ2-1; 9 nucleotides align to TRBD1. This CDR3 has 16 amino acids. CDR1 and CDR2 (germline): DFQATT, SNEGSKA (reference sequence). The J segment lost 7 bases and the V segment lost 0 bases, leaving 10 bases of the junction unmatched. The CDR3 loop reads CSARDLGGQGGNEQFF. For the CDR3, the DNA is TGCAGTGCTAGAGATCTCGGGGGACAGGGAGGAAATGAGCAGTTCTTC.

The CDR3 protein is CASSGRKWWDKQETQYF. DNA for the CDR3: TGTGCCAGCAGCGGGAGGAAGTGGTGGGACAAACAAGAGACCCAGTACTTC. The chain combines TRBV7-9 with TRBJ2-5; D may match TRBD1 or TRBD2 (6 bases each). This CDR3 spans 17 amino acids. From germline, CDR1 is SEHNR and CDR2 FQNEAQ (reference sequence). The germline V and J ends were trimmed by 5 bases and 2 bases, with 21 bases remaining between them.

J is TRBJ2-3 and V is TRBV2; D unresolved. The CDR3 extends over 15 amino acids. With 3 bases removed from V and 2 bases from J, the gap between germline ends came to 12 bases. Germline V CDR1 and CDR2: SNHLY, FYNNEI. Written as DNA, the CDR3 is TGTGCCAGCAGTGATTTCGGGCAGTTCACAGATACGCAGTATTTT. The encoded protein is CASSDFGQFTDTQYF.

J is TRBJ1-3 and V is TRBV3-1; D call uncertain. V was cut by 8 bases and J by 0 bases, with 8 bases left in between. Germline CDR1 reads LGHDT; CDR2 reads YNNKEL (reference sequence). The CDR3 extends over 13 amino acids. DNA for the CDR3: TGTGCCAGCGGGATTAGCTCTGGAAACACCATATATTTT. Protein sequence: CASGISSGNTIYF.

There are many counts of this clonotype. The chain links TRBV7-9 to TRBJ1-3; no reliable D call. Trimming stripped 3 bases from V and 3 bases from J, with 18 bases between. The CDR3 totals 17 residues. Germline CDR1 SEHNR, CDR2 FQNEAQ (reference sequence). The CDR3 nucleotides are TGTGCCAGCAGCTTCCCCAACACGGCGTCACATGGAAACACCATATATTTT. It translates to CASSFPNTASHGNTIYF.

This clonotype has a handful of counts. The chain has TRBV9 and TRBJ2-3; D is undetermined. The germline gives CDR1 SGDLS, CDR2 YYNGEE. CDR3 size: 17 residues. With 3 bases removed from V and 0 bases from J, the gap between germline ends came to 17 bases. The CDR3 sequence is CASSENPETESTDTQYF. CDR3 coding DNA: TGTGCCAGCAGCGAAAACCCAGAGACCGAGAGCACAGATACGCAGTATTTT.

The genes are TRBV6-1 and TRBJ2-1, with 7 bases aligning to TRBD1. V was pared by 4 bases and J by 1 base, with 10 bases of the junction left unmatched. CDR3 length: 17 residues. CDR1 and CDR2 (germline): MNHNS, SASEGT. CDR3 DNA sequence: TGTGCCAGCAGTGGAGGGACAGCCGCCCGATCCTACAATGAGCAGTTCTTC. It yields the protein CASSGGTAARSYNEQFF.

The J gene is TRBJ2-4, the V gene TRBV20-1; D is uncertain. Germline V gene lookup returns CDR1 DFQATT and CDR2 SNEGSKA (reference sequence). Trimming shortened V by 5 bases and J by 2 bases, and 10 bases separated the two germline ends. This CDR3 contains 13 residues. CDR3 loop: CSADGQSKNIQYF. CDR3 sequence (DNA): TGCAGTGCTGACGGGCAATCCAAAAACATTCAGTACTTC.

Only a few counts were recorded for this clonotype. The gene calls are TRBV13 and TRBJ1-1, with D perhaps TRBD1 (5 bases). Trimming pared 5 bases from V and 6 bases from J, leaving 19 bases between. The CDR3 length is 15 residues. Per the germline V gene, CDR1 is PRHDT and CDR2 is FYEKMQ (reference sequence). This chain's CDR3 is CASSATLGGEPEAFF. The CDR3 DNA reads TGTGCCAGCAGCGCGACTTTGGGGGGAGAGCCTGAAGCTTTCTTT.

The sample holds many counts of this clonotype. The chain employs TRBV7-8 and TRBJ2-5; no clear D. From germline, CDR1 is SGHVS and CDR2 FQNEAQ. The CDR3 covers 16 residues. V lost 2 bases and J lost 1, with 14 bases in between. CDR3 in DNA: TGTGCCAGCAGCTTAATGTCCTACGGGCGCCAAGAGACCCAGTACTTC. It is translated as CASSLMSYGRQETQYF. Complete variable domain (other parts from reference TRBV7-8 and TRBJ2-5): GAGVSQSPRYKVAKRGQDVALRCDPISGHVSLFWYQQALGQGPEFLTYFQNEAQLDKSGLPSDRFFAERPEGSVSTLKIQRTQQEDSAVYLCASSLMSYGRQETQYFGPGTRLLVL.

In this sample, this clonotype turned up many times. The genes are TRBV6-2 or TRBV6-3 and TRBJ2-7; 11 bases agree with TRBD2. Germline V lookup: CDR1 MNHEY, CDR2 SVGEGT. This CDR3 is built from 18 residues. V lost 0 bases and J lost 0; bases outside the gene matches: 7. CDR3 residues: CASSYSRLAGTSSYEQYV. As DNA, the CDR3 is TGTGCCAGCAGTTACTCGAGACTAGCGGGGACGAGCTCCTACGAGCAGTACGTC.

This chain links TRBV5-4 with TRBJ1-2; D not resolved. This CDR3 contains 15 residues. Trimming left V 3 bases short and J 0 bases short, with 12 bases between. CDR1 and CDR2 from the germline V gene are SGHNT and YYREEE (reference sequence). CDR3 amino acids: CASSSPGYANYGYTF. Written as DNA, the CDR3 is TGTGCCAGCAGCTCCCCGGGGTATGCTAACTATGGCTACACCTTC.

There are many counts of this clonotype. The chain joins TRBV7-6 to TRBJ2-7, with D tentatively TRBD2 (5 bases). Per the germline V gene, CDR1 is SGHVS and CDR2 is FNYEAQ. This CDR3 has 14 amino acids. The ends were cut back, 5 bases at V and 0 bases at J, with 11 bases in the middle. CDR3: CASSQRASSYEQYF. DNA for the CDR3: TGTGCCAGCAGCCAGAGGGCTAGCTCCTACGAGCAGTACTTC.

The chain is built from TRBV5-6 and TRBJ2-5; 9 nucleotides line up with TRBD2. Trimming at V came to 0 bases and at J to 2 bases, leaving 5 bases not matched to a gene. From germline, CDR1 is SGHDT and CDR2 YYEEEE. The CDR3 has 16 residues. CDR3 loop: CASSLVSGGYQETQYF. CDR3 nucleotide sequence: TGTGCCAGCAGCTTGGTTAGCGGGGGTTATCAAGAGACCCAGTACTTC.